Sequencing of this T cell receptor beta chain was carried out in a study of technical replicates of blood from several donors (dated by TCRdb to about 2017). For this clone: Its antigen is not yet known. The record has no base qualities; no much larger clone is one base away.

CDR1 and CDR2 were assigned from the germline V gene as SQVTM and ANQGSEA. After removal of 0 bases from V and 1 base from J, the junction retains 7 bases not matched to a gene. Spanning cysteine to phenylalanine, the CDR3 consists of 17 amino acids. The kept DNA is CDR3 alone, 51 bases in frame from the first base. Library preparation employed the immunoSEQ multiplex PCR assay. TCRdb provides this immuneACCESS table in a form limited to in-frame rearrangements. Some clones are lacking; in checked studies, under half of them reflect an unresolved V gene, and why the rest are absent is not known. This sample holds some 64,000 clones; around 87% were observed only once. The ten largest clones represent approximately 5.1% of the sample.

The chain is assembled from TRBV29-1 and TRBJ2-3; a stretch of 10 junction bases matches TRBD2. Sequencing was performed on PBMCs. The clonotype comes from a human donor in good health. Some clones in this sample may be carry-over from other donors' samples. The DNA sequence reads TGCAGCGTTGAAGATCGGCTAGCGGGAGTCGGCACAGATACGCAGTATTTT. This yields the protein CSVEDRLAGVGTDTQYF.